This T cell receptor beta chain was identified in a study of blood T cell dynamics during melanoma immunotherapy. Assay used: immunoSEQ multiplex PCR; TCRdb lists only in-frame clones, some missing. The sample lists more than 9,000 clones, approximately 87% occurring once. Time point meaning: week 3, after first cycle of checkpoint inhibitor. The source is a human donor with melanoma. The specimen comprised blood, sampled from a patient treated with checkpoint blockade.

CDR3 in amino acids: CATRGTGANNEQFF. The CDR3 DNA reads TGTGCCACCAGGGGGACAGGGGCGAACAATGAGCAGTTCTTC. The gene calls are TRBV15 and TRBJ2-1, with 10 bases matching TRBD1. Germline-derived CDR1 and CDR2 are LNHNV and YYDKDF (reference sequence). This CDR3 comprises 14 residues. Trimming cost V 6 bases and J 5 bases; bases outside gene matches: 4.